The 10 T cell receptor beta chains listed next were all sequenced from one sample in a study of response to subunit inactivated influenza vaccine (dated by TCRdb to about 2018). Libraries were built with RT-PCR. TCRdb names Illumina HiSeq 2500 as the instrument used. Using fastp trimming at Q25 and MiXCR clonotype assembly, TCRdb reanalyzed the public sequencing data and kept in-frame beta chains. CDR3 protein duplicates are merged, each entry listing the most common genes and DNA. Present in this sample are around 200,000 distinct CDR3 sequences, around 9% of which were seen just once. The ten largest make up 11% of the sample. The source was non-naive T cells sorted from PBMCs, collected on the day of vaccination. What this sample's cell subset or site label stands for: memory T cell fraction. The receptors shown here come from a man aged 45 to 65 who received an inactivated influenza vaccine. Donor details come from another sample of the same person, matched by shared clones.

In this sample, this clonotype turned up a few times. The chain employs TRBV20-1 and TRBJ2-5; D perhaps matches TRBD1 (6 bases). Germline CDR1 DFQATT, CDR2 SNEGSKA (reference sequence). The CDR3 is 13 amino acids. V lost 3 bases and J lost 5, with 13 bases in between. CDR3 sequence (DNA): TGCAGTGCTAGTAAGGGGGTATGGGAGACCCAGTACTTC. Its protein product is CSASKGVWETQYF.

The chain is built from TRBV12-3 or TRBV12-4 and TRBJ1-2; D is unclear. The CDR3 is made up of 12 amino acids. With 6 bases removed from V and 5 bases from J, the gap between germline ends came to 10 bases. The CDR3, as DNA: TGTGCCAGCAGAATAGGGAGGTATGGCTACACCTTC. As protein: CASRIGRYGYTF.

The CDR3 here is CASSGGAGRRTYEQYF. The CDR3 nucleotides read TGTGCCAGCAGCGGGGGAGCCGGGCGGCGAACCTACGAGCAGTACTTC. J is TRBJ2-7 and V is TRBV11-1; D may match TRBD1 or TRBD2 (5 bases each). This CDR3 is built from 16 residues. Trimming left V 5 bases short and J 2 bases short, with 19 bases between. Germline values: CDR1 SGHAT, CDR2 FQDESV (reference sequence).

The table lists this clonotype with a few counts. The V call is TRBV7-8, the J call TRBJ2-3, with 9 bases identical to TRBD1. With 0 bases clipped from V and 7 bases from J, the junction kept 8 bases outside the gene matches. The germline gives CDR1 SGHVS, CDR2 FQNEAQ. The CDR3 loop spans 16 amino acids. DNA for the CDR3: TGTGCCAGCAGCTTAGCGCCCGGGACAGGGAGACATACGCAGTATTTT. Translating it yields CASSLAPGTGRHTQYF.

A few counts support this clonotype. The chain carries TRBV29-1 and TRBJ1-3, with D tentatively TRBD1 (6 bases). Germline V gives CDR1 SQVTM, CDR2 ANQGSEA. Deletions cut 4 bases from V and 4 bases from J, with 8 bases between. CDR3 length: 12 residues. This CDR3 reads CSVAGTGNTIYF. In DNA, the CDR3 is TGCAGCGTTGCCGGGACAGGAAACACCATATATTTT.

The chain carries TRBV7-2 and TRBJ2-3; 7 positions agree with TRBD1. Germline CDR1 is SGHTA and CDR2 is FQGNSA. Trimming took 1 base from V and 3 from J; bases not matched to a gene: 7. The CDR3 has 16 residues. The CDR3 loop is CASSLVARRGTDTQYF. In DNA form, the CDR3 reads TGTGCCAGCAGCTTAGTGGCTCGCAGGGGGACAGATACGCAGTATTTT. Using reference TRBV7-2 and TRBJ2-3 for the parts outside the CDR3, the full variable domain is GAGVSQSPSNKVTEKGKDVELRCDPISGHTALYWYRQSLGQGLEFLIYFQGNSAPDKSGLPSDRFSAERTGGSVSTLTIQRTQQEDSAVYLCASSLVARRGTDTQYFGPGTRLTVL.

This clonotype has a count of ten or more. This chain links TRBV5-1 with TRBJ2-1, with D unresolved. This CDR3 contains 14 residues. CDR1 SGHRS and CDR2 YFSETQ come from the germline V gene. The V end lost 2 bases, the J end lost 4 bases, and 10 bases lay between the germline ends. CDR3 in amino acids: CASSFQDFYNEQFF. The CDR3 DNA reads TGCGCCAGCAGCTTCCAGGATTTTTACAATGAGCAGTTCTTC.

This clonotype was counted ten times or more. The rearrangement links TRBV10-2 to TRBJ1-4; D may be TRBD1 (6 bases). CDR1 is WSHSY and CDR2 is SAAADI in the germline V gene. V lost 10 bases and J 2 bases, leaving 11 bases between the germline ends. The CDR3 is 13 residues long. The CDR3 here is CATQGSTNEKLFF. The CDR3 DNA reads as TGCGCCACACAGGGTTCGACTAATGAAAAACTGTTTTTT.

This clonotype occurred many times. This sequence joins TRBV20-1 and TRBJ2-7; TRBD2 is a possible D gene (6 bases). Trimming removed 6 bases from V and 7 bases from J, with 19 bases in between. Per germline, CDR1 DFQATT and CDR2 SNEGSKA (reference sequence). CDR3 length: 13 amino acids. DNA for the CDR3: TGCAGTGCCCCAGTCGGGAGTGCTTGGGAGCAGTACTTC. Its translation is CSAPVGSAWEQYF.

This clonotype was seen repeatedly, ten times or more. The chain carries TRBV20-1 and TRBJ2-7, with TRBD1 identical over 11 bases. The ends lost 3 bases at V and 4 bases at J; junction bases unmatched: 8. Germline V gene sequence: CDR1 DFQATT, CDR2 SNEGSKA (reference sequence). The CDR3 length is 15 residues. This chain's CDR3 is CSARGPGTGGYEQYF. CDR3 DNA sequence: TGCAGTGCTAGGGGCCCCGGGACAGGGGGATACGAGCAGTACTTC.